This TCR beta chain was recorded in a study of blood T cell repertoires in COVID-19. Background on the study: Some COVID-19 samples were acute and others convalescent; all came from the United States, Italy and Spain.

J lost 8 bases, V lost 2 bases, and 13 bases had no gene match. Germline CDR1 is SGDLS and CDR2 is YYNGEE. This CDR3 comprises 16 residues. TCRdb's copy holds only in-frame clones and misses some; the assay was immunoSEQ multiplex PCR. Of 400,000 or so clones listed, roughly 87% are singletons. The TCR sequence derives from a man aged 18 to 30 who had recovered from COVID-19. Input material: PBMCs or T cells enriched from blood (not recorded which). This chain links TRBV9 with TRBJ2-1, with 7 bases that match TRBD2. CDR3 nucleotides: TGTGCCAGCAGCGTGACTCCGGGACTACCTTACGATGAGCAGTTCTTC. Translating it yields CASSVTPGLPYDEQFF.